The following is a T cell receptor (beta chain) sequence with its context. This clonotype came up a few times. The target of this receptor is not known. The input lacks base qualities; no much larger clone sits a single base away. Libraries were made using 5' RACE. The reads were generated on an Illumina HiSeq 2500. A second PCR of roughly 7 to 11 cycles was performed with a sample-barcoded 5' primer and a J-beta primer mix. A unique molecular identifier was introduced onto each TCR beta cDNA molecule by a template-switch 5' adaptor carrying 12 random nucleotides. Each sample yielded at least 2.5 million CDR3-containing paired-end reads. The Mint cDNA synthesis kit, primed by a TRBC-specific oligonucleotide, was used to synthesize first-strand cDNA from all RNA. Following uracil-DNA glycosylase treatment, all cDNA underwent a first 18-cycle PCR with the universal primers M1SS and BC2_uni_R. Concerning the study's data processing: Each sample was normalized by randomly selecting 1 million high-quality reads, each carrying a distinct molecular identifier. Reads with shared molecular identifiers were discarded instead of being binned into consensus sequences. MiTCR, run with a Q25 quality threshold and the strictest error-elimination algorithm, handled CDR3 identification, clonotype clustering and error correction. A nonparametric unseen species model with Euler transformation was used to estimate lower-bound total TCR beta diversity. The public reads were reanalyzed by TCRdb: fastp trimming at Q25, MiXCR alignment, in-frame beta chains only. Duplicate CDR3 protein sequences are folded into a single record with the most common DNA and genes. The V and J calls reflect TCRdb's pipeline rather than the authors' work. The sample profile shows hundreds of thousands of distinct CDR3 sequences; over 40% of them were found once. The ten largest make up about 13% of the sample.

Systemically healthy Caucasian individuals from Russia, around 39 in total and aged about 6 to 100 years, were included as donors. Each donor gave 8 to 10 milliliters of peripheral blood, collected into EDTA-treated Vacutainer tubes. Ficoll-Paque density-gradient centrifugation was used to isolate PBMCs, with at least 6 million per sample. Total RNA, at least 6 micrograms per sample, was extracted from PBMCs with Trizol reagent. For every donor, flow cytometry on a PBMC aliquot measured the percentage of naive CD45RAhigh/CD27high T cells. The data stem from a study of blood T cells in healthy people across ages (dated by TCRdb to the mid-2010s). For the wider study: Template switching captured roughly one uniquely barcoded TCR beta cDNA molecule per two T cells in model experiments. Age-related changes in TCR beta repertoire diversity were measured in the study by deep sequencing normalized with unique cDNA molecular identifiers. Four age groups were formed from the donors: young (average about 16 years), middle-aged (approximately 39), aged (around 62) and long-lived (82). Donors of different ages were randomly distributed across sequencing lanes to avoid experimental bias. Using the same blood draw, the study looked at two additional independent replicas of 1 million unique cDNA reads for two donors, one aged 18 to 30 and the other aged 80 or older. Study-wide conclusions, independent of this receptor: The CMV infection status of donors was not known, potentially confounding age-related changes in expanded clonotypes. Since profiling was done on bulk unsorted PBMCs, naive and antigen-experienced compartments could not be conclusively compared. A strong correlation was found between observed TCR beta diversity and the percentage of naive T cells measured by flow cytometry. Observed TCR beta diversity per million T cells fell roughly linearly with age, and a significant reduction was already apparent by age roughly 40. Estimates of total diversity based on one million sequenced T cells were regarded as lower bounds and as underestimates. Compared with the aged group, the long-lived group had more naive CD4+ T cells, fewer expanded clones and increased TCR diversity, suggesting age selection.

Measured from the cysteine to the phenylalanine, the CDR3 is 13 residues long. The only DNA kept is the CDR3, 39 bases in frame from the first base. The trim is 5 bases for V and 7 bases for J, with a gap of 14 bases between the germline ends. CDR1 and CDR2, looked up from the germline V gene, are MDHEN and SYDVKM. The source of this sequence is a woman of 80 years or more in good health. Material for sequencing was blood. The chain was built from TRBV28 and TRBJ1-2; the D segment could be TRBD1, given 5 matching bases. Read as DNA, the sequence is TGTGCCAGCAGTGCCTGGGGGGGAGGTGGCTACACCTTC. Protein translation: CASSAWGGGGYTF.